This T cell receptor (beta chain) was obtained from a study of shared clonotypes between healthy human individuals. This CDR3 contains 14 residues. The V and J ends lost 7 bases and 6 bases respectively, with 18 bases between them. Germline V gene sequence: CDR1 MNHEY, CDR2 SVGAGI. Clones were sequenced by immunoSEQ multiplex PCR, and TCRdb holds only the in-frame ones, with some missing. Of around 1,900,000 clones listed, 93% were seen once; the top ten hold about 1.7%. A word on this clone: Its matching antigen is unknown.

Study-level findings and limits: Roughly 5% of naive CD4 clonotypes were shared across several donors. In contrast to clonotypes shared by all four donors, non-shared clonotypes had lower generation probabilities.

Cells designated naive CD8 were CD45RO-negative and were positively selected for CCR7, with terminally differentiated effector memory CD45RA+ cells excluded. All donors were healthy HIV-negative adults lacking recent acute infections or vaccinations. The TCR originated in a man aged 18-30 years in good health. Some clones in this sample may be carry-over from other donors' samples. Sequenced material: naive CD8+ T cells from PBMCs. J is TRBJ2-5 and V is TRBV6-5; D might be TRBD2 (6 bases). CDR3 residues: CASTDEREVKTQYF. For the CDR3, the DNA is TGTGCCAGCACCGACGAGAGGGAGGTAAAGACCCAGTACTTC.